The sequence of this TCR beta chain was determined in a study of T-cell memory formation after mild COVID-19. This clonotype turned up a few times. Germline CDR1 and CDR2: MDHEN and SYDVKM. The CDR3 length is 14 residues. The trim removed 6 bases at V and 6 bases at J, leaving 8 bases unmatched. One entry per CDR3 protein, called by TCRdb with MiXCR from the 5' RACE reads. This table has 250,000 to 300,000 distinct CDR3 sequences, 16% appearing once. The V and J genes are TRBV28 and TRBJ2-7, with TRBD1 identical over 10 bases. This TCR derives from a man younger than 35 who had mild COVID-19 (a few samples of this study predate the infection). Cell type and time point are not known. Sequencing was done on a sample of PBMCs or a T cell subset sorted from them (not recorded which). The CDR3 reads CASSPAGQGIEQYV. The CDR3 nucleotides are TGTGCCAGCAGCCCAGCGGGACAGGGGATCGAGCAGTACGTC.